This T cell receptor beta chain is drawn from a study of blood T cell repertoires in COVID-19 (dated by TCRdb to 2020 to 2022). The study in broad terms: Collaborator samples came from the United States, Italy and Spain and covered acute and convalescent phases of COVID-19. Where available, HLA class I and class II types were obtained from metadata supplied by the sample provider rather than from assay-based typing. Samples came from the ongoing ImmuneRACE study (first 160 participants) plus 1,254 subjects from 6 global collaborators. The dataset comprised deeply sampled blood TCRbeta repertoires from subjects exposed to, actively infected with, or recovered from COVID-19. Nearly every sample came with metadata listing a de-identified subject ID, COVID-19 status, age in years and sex. The material from the prospective study consisted of cDNA or gDNA derived from T cells, B-cell-depleted T cells, or PBMCs. The repertoires were released in a freely available public database intended as a resource for research on the immune response to SARS-CoV-2.

The germline ends are 5 bases apart after V is trimmed by 2 bases and J by 3 bases. The germline V gene specifies SGHTA as CDR1 and FQGNSA as CDR2. Counted from cysteine to phenylalanine, this CDR3 has 12 amino acids. Only CDR3 DNA remains: 36 bases, in frame from the first base. This clone was found once. This receptor's antigen is unknown. Base quality data are lacking; no much larger clone is found one base away. One collaborating source in Seattle enrolled patients while the patients were actively infected and followed the patients over time throughout the course of disease. Whole blood was collected in K2EDTA tubes by collaborating institutions according to the institutions' own protocols. For TCRbeta analysis, collaborators shipped samples as frozen whole blood, isolated PBMCs, or DNA extracted from either of those sample types. The immunoSEQ Assay, a bias-controlled multiplex PCR, was used to amplify TCRbeta CDR3 regions from genomic DNA. As for the authors' bioinformatics: Nucleated cell counts per sample were estimated from amplification of reference gene primers within the assay. To quantify the absolute abundance of each unique TCRbeta CDR3 rearrangement, sequence reads were collapsed and filtered. For each sample, productive Simpson clonality was calculated as the square root of Simpson's diversity index across productive rearrangements. TCRdb obtained this table from immuneACCESS and retained in-frame rearrangements with V and J assigned. These tables miss some clones; where compared with another copy, unresolved V genes account for less than half of the shortfall, and the remainder is unexplained. V and J calls and clone size are given by that table; D and trimming were obtained from the DNA. This sample comprises approximately 230,000 clones, around 88% of them detected only once. The top ten constitute 6.3% of the sample.

The paper as a whole reports these results and caveats: How much clinical and demographic metadata was included differed by source and by participant, and the metadata was provided uncurated.

The chain was built from TRBV7-2 and TRBJ2-7; no D segment can be confidently identified. The sample was peripheral blood. This TCR was recovered from a woman under 40 with COVID-19, enrolled during active disease. For the CDR3, the sequence is CASSLQDYEQYF. The nucleotide sequence is TGTGCCAGCAGCTTACAGGACTACGAGCAGTACTTC.